This T cell receptor (beta chain) stems from a study of spatial heterogeneity in lung cancer. Time point reported: sample taken at primary tumor resection. Unsorted samples of tumor, nontumor lung or frozen PBMC had their whole RNA sequenced. Study-wide results and caveats: It was found that expanded intratumoral alpha and beta TCR counts tracked tumor mutation counts.

The CDR3 extends over 15 amino acids. Trimming took off 4 bases at V and 0 bases at J, with 10 bases between the two ends. Germline CDR1 reads MNHEY; CDR2 reads SVGAGI. By sample fraction, this clonotype is medium-sized (0.01 to 0.1%). Antigen: not known. TCRdb re-called the 5' RACE reads through MiXCR, storing one row per CDR3 protein. The sample records 4,400 or so distinct CDR3 sequences, around an eighth being singletons. The source material was lung tumor tissue, sampled at surgery. The chain links TRBV6-5 to TRBJ1-3, with D possibly TRBD1 on 6 matching bases. The clonotype comes from a male donor with early-stage non-small cell lung cancer. In nucleotides, the CDR3 is TGTGCCAGCAGTTTTGACAGGCGCTCTGGAAACACCATATATTTT. Its translation is CASSFDRRSGNTIYF.